Here is one TCR beta chain with its context. Antigen: not known. This sample is drawn from a study of blood T cells in healthy people across ages. V shed 2 bases and J 2 bases; nucleotides not matched to a gene: 4. Germline values: CDR1 KGHSH, CDR2 LQKENI. The CDR3 extends over 15 amino acids. Per sample, no less than 5 micrograms of total RNA were extracted. Points from the study as a whole: Higher diversity, along with more naive CD4+ cells, distinguished long-lived donors from aged donors. It was not possible, with unsorted PBMCs, to conclusively compare naive and antigen-experienced cells. Researchers judged that diversity estimates from one million T cells fell short of true values.

Alongside a J-beta primer mix, a sample-barcoded 5' primer served in a second PCR lasting about 7 to 11 cycles. Each CDR3 protein gets one entry after TCRdb re-called the 5' RACE reads with MiXCR. The sample lists approximately 730,000 distinct CDR3 sequences; about 53% were seen once. The rearrangement uses TRBV18 and TRBJ2-7; 9 bases fit TRBD1. This clonotype was obtained from a man of 80 years or more in good health. Sequences were obtained from blood. The CDR3 DNA reads as TGTGCCAGCTCACCATGGCGGGACAGGGCCTACGAGCAGTACTTC. This codes for CASSPWRDRAYEQYF.